This passage covers 10 T cell receptor beta chains from one sample sequenced in a study of T cells after yellow fever vaccination. TCRdb fed the 5' RACE reads into MiXCR, producing one record per CDR3 protein. The sample lists about 160,000 distinct CDR3 sequences, 5.5% to 7.5% seen once, with approximately 2.5% in the top ten. The sample consisted of CD4+ T cells sorted from PBMCs, taken about 5 days after the first yellow fever vaccination. The receptors were sampled from a man aged 18 to 35 who received the YFV17D yellow fever vaccine.

This clonotype was picked up a small number of times. V usage is TRBV9 and J usage is TRBJ1-1; a possible D gene is TRBD1 (5 bases). CDR3 length: 13 amino acids. Trimming shortened V by 0 bases and J by 11 bases, and 14 bases separated the two germline ends. The germline V gene has CDR1 SGDLS and CDR2 YYNGEE. Here the CDR3 reads CASSVARRGEAFF. DNA for the CDR3: TGTGCCAGCAGCGTAGCGCGACGGGGCGAGGCTTTCTTT.

This clonotype was recorded at least ten times. This rearrangement joins TRBV29-1 to TRBJ2-5; D gene ambiguous. Trimming stripped 0 bases from V and 9 bases from J, with 8 bases between. The CDR3 runs 11 residues. Germline assignment: CDR1 SQVTM and CDR2 ANQGSEA. The CDR3 DNA sequence: TGCAGCGTTGAAGACGAAAGGGCCCAGTACTTC. It specifies CSVEDERAQYF. Full variable domain (rest looked up from reference TRBV29-1 and TRBJ2-5): SAVISQKPSRDICQRGTSLTIQCQVDSQVTMMFWYRQQPGQSLTLIATANQGSEATYESGFVIDKFPISRPNLTFSTLTVSNMSPEDSSIYLCSVEDERAQYFGPGTRLLVL.

This clonotype was observed many times. The chain joins TRBV29-1 to TRBJ2-1, with no clear D. Germline V gives CDR1 SQVTM, CDR2 ANQGSEA. V was trimmed by 5 bases and J by 4 bases, leaving 6 bases between them. CDR3 length: 11 amino acids. The CDR3 DNA is TGCAGCGTTTACAGATACAATGAGCAGTTCTTC. Its protein is CSVYRYNEQFF.

This clonotype was recorded many times. The chain is built from TRBV7-9 and TRBJ2-7, with D perhaps TRBD1 or TRBD2 (5 bases each). This CDR3 is 15 amino acids long. The germline V gene has CDR1 SEHNR and CDR2 FQNEAQ (reference sequence). V was shortened by 1 base and J by 6 bases, with 16 bases between the two germline ends. In DNA form, the CDR3 reads TGTGCCAGCAGCTTAGTTAGGGGCCCACTAGGCGAGCAGTACGTC. Its translation is CASSLVRGPLGEQYV.

This clonotype was recorded at least ten times. This chain uses TRBV27 with TRBJ2-7, with TRBD2 matching 9 bases. Trimming cost V 7 bases and J 1 base; bases outside gene matches: 2. The CDR3 spans 13 residues. Germline lookup yields CDR1 MNHEY and CDR2 SMNVEV (reference sequence). DNA of the CDR3: TGTGCCAGCATGGCGGGGGGGTCCTACGAGCAGTACGTC. As protein: CASMAGGSYEQYV.

CDR3 amino acids: CASSLSGVSKNIQYF. DNA of the CDR3: TGTGCCAGCAGCCTAAGCGGGGTATCCAAAAACATTCAGTACTTC. The chain recombines TRBV7-3 with TRBJ2-4, with 7 positions matching TRBD2. CDR1 is SGHTA, CDR2 FQGTGA, per germline. Trimming cost V 5 bases and J 2 bases; bases outside gene matches: 6. The CDR3 is 15 residues long.

This clonotype was seen at least ten times. The gene calls are TRBV5-6 and TRBJ1-4; 7 positions match TRBD1. The CDR3 runs 15 residues. CDR1 is SGHDT, CDR2 YYEEEE, per germline. J was trimmed by 4 bases and V by 5 bases; bases with no gene match: 8. CDR3 nucleotides: TGTGCCAGCAGTTTTCAGGACAGGAGTAATGAAAAACTGTTTTTT. It is translated as CASSFQDRSNEKLFF.

This clonotype was seen many times. The V gene is TRBV7-3, the J gene TRBJ2-2; D is undetermined. Germline CDR1 reads SGHTA; CDR2 reads FQGTGA. The CDR3 runs 13 residues. V gave up 0 bases and J gave up 7 bases, with 6 bases separating them. The CDR3 region has the DNA TGTGCCAGCAGCTTAACGCAAAACGGGGAGCTGTTTTTT. Its protein product is CASSLTQNGELFF. Combining the CDR3 with reference TRBV7-3 and TRBJ2-2 gives the whole variable domain GAGVSQTPSNKVTEKGKYVELRCDPISGHTALYWYRQSLGQGPEFLIYFQGTGAADDSGLPNDRFFAVRPEGSVSTLKIQRTERGDSAVYLCASSLTQNGELFFGEGSRLTVL.

Ten or more counts support this clonotype. The V and J genes are TRBV10-3 and TRBJ2-2, with D perhaps matching TRBD1 (5 bases). Germline CDR1 ENHRY, CDR2 SYGVKD. V lost 6 bases to trimming and J lost 3 bases, with 11 bases between them. This CDR3 region has 14 residues. The CDR3 region is CAIRSQGDTGELFF. Here the CDR3 DNA reads TGTGCCATCAGGAGCCAGGGCGACACCGGGGAGCTGTTTTTT.

This clonotype showed up just a few times. This sequence joins TRBV20-1 and TRBJ2-1; D is tentatively TRBD1 or TRBD2 (7 bases each). The length of the CDR3 is 14 residues. Per germline, CDR1 DFQATT and CDR2 SNEGSKA (reference sequence). Trimming removed 3 bases at V and 10 bases at J, with 19 bases between. This CDR3 is CSASHYYQGGEQFF. DNA of the CDR3: TGCAGTGCTAGCCACTACTACCAGGGGGGGGAGCAGTTCTTC.